This passage covers 18 T cell receptor beta chains from one sample sequenced in a study of cytomegalovirus exposure and HLA in healthy donors. Both 60 Vbeta primers and 13 Jbeta primers went into the PCR. Assay used: immunoSEQ multiplex PCR; TCRdb lists only in-frame clones, some missing. In the table there are 150,000 to 200,000 clones, approximately 85% of which are singletons. The sequenced sample consisted of PBMCs. The receptors shown here come from a man in his thirties or forties in good health and CMV-seropositive.

V and J are TRBV6-5 and TRBJ2-3; TRBD2 might be the D (6 bases). CDR1 MNHEY and CDR2 SVGAGI come from the germline V gene. Deletions cut 6 bases from V and 4 bases from J, with 11 bases between. The CDR3 has 13 amino acids. The CDR3 bases are TGTGCCAGCAGCGGGAGTAGCGCAGATACGCAGTATTTT. It encodes CASSGSSADTQYF.

The chain joins TRBV12-5 to TRBJ2-1, with a possible D match to TRBD2 (5 bases). In germline, CDR1 is LGHNT, CDR2 FRNRAP. This CDR3 has 16 amino acids. The V end lost 2 bases, the J end lost 4 bases, and 15 bases lay between the germline ends. The CDR3 region is CASGLLREWPYNEQFF. The CDR3 nucleotides are TGTGCTAGTGGTTTGTTGAGGGAGTGGCCTTACAATGAGCAGTTCTTC.

This clone turned up a few times. The chain couples TRBV4-3 to TRBJ2-6, with D possibly being TRBD2 (6 bases). Germline-derived CDR1 and CDR2 are LGHNA and YSLEER. Trimming left V 0 bases short and J 0 bases short, with 12 bases between. This CDR3 has 18 residues. Here the CDR3 reads CASSQEQRVRSGANVLTF. CDR3 nucleotide sequence: TGCGCCAGCAGCCAAGAGCAGCGGGTCCGCTCTGGGGCCAACGTCCTGACTTTC.

The chain couples TRBV10-2 to TRBJ2-5; D gene uncertain. Trimming removed 3 bases at V and 5 bases at J, with 7 bases between. The CDR3 is 12 residues long. Germline CDR1 and CDR2: WSHSY and SAAADI. The CDR3 DNA sequence: TGCGCCAGCAGTGATACTGCGGAGACCCAGTACTTC. Its protein product is CASSDTAETQYF.

The V gene is TRBV11-2, the J gene TRBJ2-6; 7 nucleotides match TRBD1. Trimming cost V 5 bases and J 2 bases; bases outside gene matches: 3. The CDR3 has 15 amino acids. The germline gives CDR1 SGHAT, CDR2 FQNNGV. Here the CDR3 DNA reads TGTGCCAGCAGCCCTACAGGGGCTGGGGCCAACGTCCTGACTTTC. It translates to CASSPTGAGANVLTF. Together with reference TRBV11-2 and TRBJ2-6, the CDR3 gives the full variable domain: EAGVAQSPRYKIIEKRQSVAFWCNPISGHATLYWYQQILGQGPKLLIQFQNNGVVDDSQLPKDRFSAERLKGVDSTLKIQPAKLEDSAVYLCASSPTGAGANVLTFGAGSRLTVL.

The chain combines TRBV5-6 with TRBJ1-1; TRBD1 matches at 7 bases. The CDR3 runs to 12 residues. V shed 2 bases, J shed 5 bases, and the junction held 0 bases outside the gene matches. Germline CDR1 SGHDT, CDR2 YYEEEE. CDR3 sequence: CASSFRGTEAFF. The DNA for the CDR3 is TGTGCCAGCAGCTTCAGGGGGACTGAAGCTTTCTTT.

DNA for the CDR3: TGTGCCAGCAGCCCCCAGGGACAGGGAGTTGGGAATGAGCAGTTCTTC. This translates into CASSPQGQGVGNEQFF. The rearrangement joins TRBV9 to TRBJ2-1; TRBD1 matches at 9 bases. The length of the CDR3 is 16 residues. J gave up 7 bases and V 4 bases, and 12 bases lay outside the gene matches. Germline CDR1 and CDR2: SGDLS and YYNGEE.

This rearrangement joins TRBV28 to TRBJ1-5; 10 nucleotides align to TRBD1. J lost 4 bases, V lost 2 bases, and 2 bases had no gene match. Germline V gene lookup returns CDR1 MDHEN and CDR2 SYDVKM. CDR3 length: 15 residues. This chain's CDR3 is CASSLGTGVNQPQHF. The CDR3 nucleotides read TGTGCCAGCAGTTTAGGGACAGGGGTTAATCAGCCCCAGCATTTT.

This chain uses TRBV19 with TRBJ1-1, with D possibly being TRBD1 (5 bases). V lost 4 bases and J 1 base, leaving 10 bases between the germline ends. The CDR3 sequence is 14 residues long. Per germline, CDR1 LNHDA and CDR2 SQIVND (reference sequence). CDR3 coding DNA: TGTGCCAGTAGTAACCCCAGGGCGAACACTGAAGCTTTCTTT. Protein product: CASSNPRANTEAFF.

The V gene is TRBV25-1, the J gene TRBJ2-1; the match to TRBD2 covers 12 bases. CDR1 is MGHDK and CDR2 is SYGVNS in the germline V gene. V lost 5 bases, J lost 6 bases, and 11 bases stayed unmatched. The CDR3 totals 17 residues. The CDR3 nucleotides read TGTGCCAGCAGTCCGACCCGACTAGCGGGAGAGAGCAATGAGCAGTTCTTC. This sequence encodes CASSPTRLAGESNEQFF.

This rearrangement joins TRBV7-8 to TRBJ2-1; 8 bases align to TRBD2. CDR3 size: 16 residues. Germline CDR1 and CDR2: SGHVS and FQNEAQ. V shed 1 base, J shed 0 bases, and the junction held 2 bases outside the gene matches. CDR3 sequence reads: CASSLVREVSYNEQFF. The CDR3 DNA follows: TGTGCCAGCAGCTTAGTGCGGGAGGTCTCCTACAATGAGCAGTTCTTC.

The chain recombines TRBV29-1 with TRBJ1-2; the match to TRBD1 covers 9 bases. Losses at the gene ends were 5 bases for V and 7 bases for J; bases not matched to a gene: 8. This CDR3 comprises 13 residues. Germline V CDR1 and CDR2: SQVTM, ANQGSEA. CDR3 in amino acids: CSVPLGQGGGYTF. Here the CDR3 DNA reads TGCAGCGTTCCCCTGGGACAGGGAGGTGGCTACACCTTC.

The rearrangement joins TRBV19 to TRBJ2-7; 7 positions match TRBD1. The CDR3 runs 13 residues. CDR1 is LNHDA and CDR2 is SQIVND in the germline V gene (reference sequence). J gave up 6 bases and V 3 bases, and 5 bases lay outside the gene matches. CDR3 in amino acids: CASSISRDSEQYV. In DNA, the CDR3 is TGTGCCAGTAGTATCTCCCGGGACAGCGAGCAGTACGTC.

Of note for this clone: Relative to the germline gene, one junction end is altered; a read error may explain this. The chain uses TRBV5-5 and TRBJ1-2; a possible D gene is TRBD1 (6 bases). The CDR3 loop spans 13 amino acids. Germline V gene data show CDR1 as SGHKS and CDR2 as YYEKEE (reference sequence). CDR3 nucleotide sequence: TGTGCCAGCAGCTTGACCCCGGGACACTTCATGGGCTTC. Encoded protein: CASSLTPGHFMGF.

This clone was observed a single time. This chain connects TRBV15 to TRBJ1-2, with TRBD1 as a possible D gene (5 bases). CDR3 length: 13 amino acids. Trimming took 3 bases from V and 5 from J, leaving 10 bases between them. The germline CDR1 and CDR2 sequences are LNHNV and YYDKDF (reference sequence). The CDR3 DNA reads TGTGCCACCAGCAGGGAAACAGGATATGGCTACACCTTC. It specifies CATSRETGYGYTF.

This chain joins TRBV6-1 and TRBJ1-3, with unresolved D. Germline CDR1 is MNHNS and CDR2 is SASEGT. V lost 3 bases and J 3 bases, leaving 9 bases between the germline ends. The CDR3 totals 14 residues. Here the CDR3 reads CASSEAGHGNTIYF. In DNA form, the CDR3 reads TGTGCCAGCAGTGAGGCAGGCCATGGAAACACCATATATTTT.

The chain employs TRBV27 and TRBJ2-7; D is unresolved. Deletions cut 2 bases from V and 3 bases from J, with 8 bases between. This CDR3 is built from 13 residues. Germline CDR1 reads MNHEY; CDR2 reads SMNVEV (reference sequence). The CDR3 nucleotides are TGTGCCAGCAGTTTAGCGGCCGACTACGAGCAGTACTTC. It yields the protein CASSLAADYEQYF.

The genes are TRBV9 and TRBJ2-5; TRBD1 agrees at 7 bases. J lost 4 bases, V lost 2 bases, and 5 bases had no gene match. This CDR3 comprises 14 residues. Germline V CDR1 and CDR2: SGDLS, YYNGEE. The CDR3 region has the DNA TGTGCCAGCAGCGTCACCACAGGGGCAGAGACCCAGTACTTC. Protein: CASSVTTGAETQYF.